The 8 T cell receptor beta chains listed next were all sequenced from one sample in a study of monozygotic twins with inflammatory bowel disease. TCRdb re-analyzed the 5' RACE reads; it lists each CDR3 protein once, without DNA. This sample's clone table lists around 150,000 distinct CDR3 sequences. The material sequenced was blood. These receptors were collected from a human donor with ulcerative colitis or Crohn's disease, or a healthy co-twin of an affected twin (not recorded which).

V usage is TRBV7-8 and J usage is TRBJ1-5; without DNA, the TCRdb call of TRBD1 cannot be checked. Germline loops: CDR1 SGHVS, CDR2 FQNEAQ. The CDR3 covers 15 residues. This chain's CDR3 is CASSRDRGSNQPQHF.

V and J are TRBV19 and TRBJ2-7; checking the TCRdb D call of TRBD1 is not possible without DNA. The CDR3 contains 14 residues. CDR1 is LNHDA and CDR2 is SQIVND in the germline V gene (reference sequence). The CDR3 reads CASSLGQSGDEQYF.

The chain links TRBV20-1 to TRBJ2-7; lacking DNA, the TRBD1 call made by TCRdb goes unchecked. CDR1 and CDR2 from the germline V gene are DFQATT and SNEGSKA (reference sequence). The length of the CDR3 is 14 residues. CDR3 sequence: CSARDPRGGFVQYF.

The chain has TRBV7-9 and TRBJ2-7. The CDR3 has 15 residues. Germline CDR1 is SEHNR and CDR2 is FQNEAQ (reference sequence). CDR3: CASSGDILSSYEQYF.

The CDR3 region is CASSLTSANTGELFF. The chain couples TRBV6-2 or TRBV6-3 to TRBJ2-2; TCRdb's D gene call, TRBD2, goes unchecked for lack of DNA. CDR3 length equals 15 residues. CDR1 MNHEY and CDR2 SVGEGT come from the germline V gene.

The rearrangement uses TRBV20-1 and TRBJ2-7; the D call of TRBD2 rests on TCRdb alone, since no DNA is present to check it. The CDR3 extends over 16 amino acids. CDR1 and CDR2 (germline): DFQATT, SNEGSKA (reference sequence). The CDR3 reads CSAGIGDSGGIYEQYF.

V gene TRBV12-3 or TRBV12-4 combines with J gene TRBJ2-5; TCRdb lists TRBD1, though no DNA is available to test this call. The CDR3 covers 15 residues. The CDR3 sequence is CASSYNGGTQETQYF.

The genes are TRBV10-3 and TRBJ2-7; as DNA is missing, the TRBD1 call by TCRdb cannot be tested. Germline lookup yields CDR1 ENHRY and CDR2 SYGVKD. The CDR3 runs to 14 residues. This CDR3 reads CAIGQIPGSYEQYF.